This T cell receptor beta chain was identified during a study of blood T cell repertoires in COVID-19. Background on the study: Italy, Spain and the United States were the sources of the convalescent and acute COVID-19 samples. PBMCs, B-cell-depleted T cells, or T cells provided the cDNA or gDNA that made up the material.

CDR1 is SGHRS, CDR2 YFSETQ, per germline. The CDR3 is 14 amino acids. V was clipped by 0 bases and J by 12 bases, with 15 bases between them. TCRdb keeps only in-frame clones here, not all; method: immunoSEQ multiplex PCR. The sample yields about 50,000 clones, approximately 90% seen once. The sequence derives from a human donor in a cohort sampled during active COVID-19. The sequenced sample consisted of peripheral blood. This chain joins TRBV5-1 and TRBJ1-4, with D unclear. The CDR3 region is CASSLGDLSGELFF. CDR3 DNA sequence: TGCGCCAGCAGCTTGGGAGACCTATCCGGGGAACTGTTTTTT. Filled out from reference TRBV5-1 and TRBJ1-4, the complete variable domain reads KAGVTQTPRYLIKTRGQQVTLSCSPISGHRSVSWYQQTPGQGLQFLFEYFSETQRNKGNFPGRFSGRQFSNSRSEMNVSTLELGDSALYLCASSLGDLSGELFFGSGTQLSVL.